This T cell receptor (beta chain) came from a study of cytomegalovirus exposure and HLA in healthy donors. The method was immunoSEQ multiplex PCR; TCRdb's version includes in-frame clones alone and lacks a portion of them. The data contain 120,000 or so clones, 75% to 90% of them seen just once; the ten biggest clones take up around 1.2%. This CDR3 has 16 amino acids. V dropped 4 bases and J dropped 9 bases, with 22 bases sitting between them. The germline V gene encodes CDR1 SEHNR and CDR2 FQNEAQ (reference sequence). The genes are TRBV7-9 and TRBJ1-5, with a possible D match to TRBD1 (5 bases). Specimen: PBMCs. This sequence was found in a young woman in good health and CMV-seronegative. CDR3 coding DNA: TGTGCCAGCAGCTCAAAGACAGCTTTGGGGATTGGGCCCCAGCATTTT. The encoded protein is CASSSKTALGIGPQHF.